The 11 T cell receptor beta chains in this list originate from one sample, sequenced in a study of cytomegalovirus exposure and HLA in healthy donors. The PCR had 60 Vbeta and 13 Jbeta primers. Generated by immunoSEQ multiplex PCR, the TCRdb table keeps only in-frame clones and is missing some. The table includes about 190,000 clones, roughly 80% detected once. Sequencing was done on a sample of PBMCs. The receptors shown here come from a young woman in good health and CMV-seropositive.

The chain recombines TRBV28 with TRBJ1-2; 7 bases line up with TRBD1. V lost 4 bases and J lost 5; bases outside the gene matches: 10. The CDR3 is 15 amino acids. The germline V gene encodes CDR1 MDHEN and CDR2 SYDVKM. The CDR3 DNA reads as TGTGCCAGCAGTTCCTCAGGGGGTCTCGGGTATGGCTACACCTTC. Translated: CASSSSGGLGYGYTF.

The CDR3 DNA sequence: TGTGCCAGCAGTCCACAAGAGACCCAGTACTTC. Amino acids: CASSPQETQYF. The chain employs TRBV27 and TRBJ2-5; D gene ambiguous. The CDR3 totals 11 residues. V gave up 5 bases and J gave up 2 bases, with 3 bases separating them. In germline, CDR1 is MNHEY, CDR2 SMNVEV (reference sequence).

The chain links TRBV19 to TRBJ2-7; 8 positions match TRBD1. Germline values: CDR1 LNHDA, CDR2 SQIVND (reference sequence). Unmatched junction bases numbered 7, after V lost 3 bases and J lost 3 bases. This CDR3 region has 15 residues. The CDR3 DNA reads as TGTGCCAGTAGTATTAAACCAGGGGGCCTCTACGAGCAGTACTTC. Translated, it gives CASSIKPGGLYEQYF.

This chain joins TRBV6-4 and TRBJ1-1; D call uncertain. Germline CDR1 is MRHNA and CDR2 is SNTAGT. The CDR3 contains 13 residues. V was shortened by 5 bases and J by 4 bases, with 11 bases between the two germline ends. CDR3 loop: CASSSSRSTEAFF. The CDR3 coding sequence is TGTGCCAGCAGTTCGTCAAGGAGCACTGAAGCTTTCTTT.

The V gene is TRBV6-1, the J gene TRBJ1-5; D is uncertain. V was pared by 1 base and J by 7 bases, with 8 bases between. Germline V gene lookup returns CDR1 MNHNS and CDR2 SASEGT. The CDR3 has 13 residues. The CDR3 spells CASSEGAGQPQHF. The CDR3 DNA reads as TGTGCCAGCAGTGAAGGGGCGGGGCAGCCCCAGCATTTT.

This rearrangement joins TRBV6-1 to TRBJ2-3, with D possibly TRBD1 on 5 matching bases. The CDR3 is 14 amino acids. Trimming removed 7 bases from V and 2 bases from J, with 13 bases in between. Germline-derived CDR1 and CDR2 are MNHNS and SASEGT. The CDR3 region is CASTEGDVTDTQYF. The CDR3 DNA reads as TGTGCCAGCACCGAAGGGGATGTCACAGATACGCAGTATTTT.

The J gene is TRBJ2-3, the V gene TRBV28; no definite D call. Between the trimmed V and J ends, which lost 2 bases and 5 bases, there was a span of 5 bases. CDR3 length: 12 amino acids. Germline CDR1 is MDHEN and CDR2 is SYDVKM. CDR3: CASSLGRDTQYF. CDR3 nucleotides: TGTGCCAGCAGTTTAGGCAGAGATACGCAGTATTTT.

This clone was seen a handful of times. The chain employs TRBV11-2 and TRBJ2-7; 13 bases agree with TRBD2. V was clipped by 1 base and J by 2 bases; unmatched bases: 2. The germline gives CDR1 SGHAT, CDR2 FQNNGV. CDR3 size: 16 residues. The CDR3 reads CASSLVGTSGAYEQYF. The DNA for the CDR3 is TGTGCCAGCAGCTTAGTCGGGACTAGCGGGGCCTACGAGCAGTACTTC.

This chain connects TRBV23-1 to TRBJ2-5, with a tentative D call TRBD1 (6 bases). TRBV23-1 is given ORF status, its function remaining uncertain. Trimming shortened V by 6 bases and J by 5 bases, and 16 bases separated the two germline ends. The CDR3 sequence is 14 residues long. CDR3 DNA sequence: TGCGCCAGCAGGCAAACAGGGCCGAGGGAGACCCAGTACTTC. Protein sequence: CASRQTGPRETQYF.

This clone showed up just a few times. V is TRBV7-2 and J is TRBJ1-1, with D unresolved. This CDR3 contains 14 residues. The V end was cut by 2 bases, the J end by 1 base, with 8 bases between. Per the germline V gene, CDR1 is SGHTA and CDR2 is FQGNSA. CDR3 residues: CASSLSAGNTEAFF. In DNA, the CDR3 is TGTGCCAGCAGCTTATCTGCAGGGAACACTGAAGCTTTCTTT.

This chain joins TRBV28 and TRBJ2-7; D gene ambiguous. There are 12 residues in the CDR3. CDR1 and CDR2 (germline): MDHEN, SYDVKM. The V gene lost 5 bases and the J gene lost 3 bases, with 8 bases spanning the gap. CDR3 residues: CASSLEFYEQYF. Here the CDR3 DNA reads TGTGCCAGCAGTCTCGAGTTCTACGAGCAGTACTTC.